Given below is one T cell receptor (beta chain) in context. The data stem from a study of early T cells in non-severe SARS-CoV-2 infection. Germline V gene data show CDR1 as DFQATT and CDR2 as SNEGSKA (reference sequence). After removal of 0 bases from V and 8 bases from J, the junction contained 11 bases not matched to a gene. The CDR3 extends over 16 amino acids. TCRdb called the 5' RACE reads again in MiXCR, with one record for every CDR3 protein. The table lists about 50,000 distinct CDR3 sequences, less than 10% of them singletons, with 4% to 5.5% in the top ten. The receptor was derived from an adult who was a healthcare worker with PCR-confirmed SARS-CoV-2 infection or an uninfected control (not recorded which). The material was whole blood, obtained at baseline. The J gene is TRBJ1-4, the V gene TRBV20-1, with 8 bases identical to TRBD1. The CDR3 sequence: CSARESRQGAGEKLFF. The CDR3 DNA reads as TGCAGTGCTAGAGAGAGTCGCCAGGGGGCAGGGGAAAAACTGTTTTTT.